The 6 T cell receptor beta chains listed next were all sequenced from one sample in a study of blood T cell repertoires in COVID-19. Repertoires were generated with immunoSEQ multiplex PCR, while TCRdb's copy carries only in-frame clones and drops some. Of around 56,000 clones in the sample, roughly 70% were seen once. The specimen was peripheral blood. The receptors shown here come from an older woman with acute or convalescent COVID-19.

Here the CDR3 DNA reads TGTGCCAGCAGCGCAACAGGGGTAAGGGAGACCCAGTACTTC. Translated: CASSATGVRETQYF. J is TRBJ2-5 and V is TRBV5-4; 7 bases line up with TRBD1. Germline trimming cut 4 bases from V and 5 bases from J; bases unmatched to any gene: 8. From germline, CDR1 is SGHNT and CDR2 YYREEE (reference sequence). The CDR3 is made up of 14 amino acids.

The chain carries TRBV27 and TRBJ1-1; 8 bases align to TRBD1. This CDR3 has 17 amino acids. Germline values: CDR1 MNHEY, CDR2 SMNVEV (reference sequence). Trimming at V came to 2 bases and at J to 1 base, leaving 9 bases not matched to a gene. The CDR3 DNA sequence: TGTGCCAGCAGTTTACGAAGGAGCCAGGGGGCGAACACTGAAGCTTTCTTT. Protein product: CASSLRRSQGANTEAFF.

The chain links TRBV19 to TRBJ1-3; no clear D gene. V was trimmed by 6 bases and J by 0 bases, leaving 12 bases between them. The CDR3 runs 15 residues. The V gene's germline CDR1 is LNHDA and CDR2 SQIVND (reference sequence). CDR3 protein: CASRNAQLSGNTIYF. CDR3 in DNA: TGTGCCAGTAGAAACGCGCAACTCTCTGGAAACACCATATATTTT.

This chain joins TRBV30 and TRBJ1-1, with D possibly TRBD1 on 5 matching bases. The V and J ends lost 0 bases and 4 bases respectively, with 9 bases between them. CDR1 and CDR2 from the germline V gene are GTSNPN and SVGIG (reference sequence). The length of the CDR3 is 13 residues. The CDR3 sequence is CAWSVTGGTEAFF. The CDR3, as DNA: TGTGCCTGGAGTGTAACCGGGGGCACTGAAGCTTTCTTT.

The sample holds a few counts of this clone. The chain employs TRBV5-4 and TRBJ1-1, with unresolved D. V gave up 0 bases and J gave up 7 bases, with 19 bases separating them. Germline CDR1 is SGHNT and CDR2 is YYREEE (reference sequence). The CDR3 totals 16 residues. CDR3 DNA: TGTGCCAGCAGCTTGGATGGGCAGACCCTCTACTTTGAAGCTTTCTTT. Amino acids: CASSLDGQTLYFEAFF.

This chain joins TRBV10-3 and TRBJ2-5, with unresolved D. Deletions cut 6 bases from V and 1 base from J, with 6 bases between. CDR1 is ENHRY, CDR2 SYGVKD, per germline. This CDR3 spans 12 amino acids. The CDR3 DNA sequence: TGTGCCATCAGCCCAGGCCAAGAGACCCAGTACTTC. Amino acid sequence: CAISPGQETQYF.